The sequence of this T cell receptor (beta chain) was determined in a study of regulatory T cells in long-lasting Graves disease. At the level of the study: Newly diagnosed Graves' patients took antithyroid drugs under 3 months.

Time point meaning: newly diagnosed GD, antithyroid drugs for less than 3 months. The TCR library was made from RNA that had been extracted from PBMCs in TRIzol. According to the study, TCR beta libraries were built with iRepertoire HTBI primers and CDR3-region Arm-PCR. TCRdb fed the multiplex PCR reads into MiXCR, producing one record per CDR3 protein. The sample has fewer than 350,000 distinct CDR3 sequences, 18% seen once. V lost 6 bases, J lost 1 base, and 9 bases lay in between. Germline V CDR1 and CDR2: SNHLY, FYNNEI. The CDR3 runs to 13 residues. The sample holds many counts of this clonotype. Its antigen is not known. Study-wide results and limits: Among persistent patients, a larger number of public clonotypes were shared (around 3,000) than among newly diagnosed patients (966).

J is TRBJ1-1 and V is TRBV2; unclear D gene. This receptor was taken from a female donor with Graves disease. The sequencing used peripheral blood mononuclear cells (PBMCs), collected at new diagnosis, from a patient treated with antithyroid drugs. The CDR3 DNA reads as TGTGCCAGCAGCCGGACGGCGAACACTGAAGCTTTCTTT. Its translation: CASSRTANTEAFF.